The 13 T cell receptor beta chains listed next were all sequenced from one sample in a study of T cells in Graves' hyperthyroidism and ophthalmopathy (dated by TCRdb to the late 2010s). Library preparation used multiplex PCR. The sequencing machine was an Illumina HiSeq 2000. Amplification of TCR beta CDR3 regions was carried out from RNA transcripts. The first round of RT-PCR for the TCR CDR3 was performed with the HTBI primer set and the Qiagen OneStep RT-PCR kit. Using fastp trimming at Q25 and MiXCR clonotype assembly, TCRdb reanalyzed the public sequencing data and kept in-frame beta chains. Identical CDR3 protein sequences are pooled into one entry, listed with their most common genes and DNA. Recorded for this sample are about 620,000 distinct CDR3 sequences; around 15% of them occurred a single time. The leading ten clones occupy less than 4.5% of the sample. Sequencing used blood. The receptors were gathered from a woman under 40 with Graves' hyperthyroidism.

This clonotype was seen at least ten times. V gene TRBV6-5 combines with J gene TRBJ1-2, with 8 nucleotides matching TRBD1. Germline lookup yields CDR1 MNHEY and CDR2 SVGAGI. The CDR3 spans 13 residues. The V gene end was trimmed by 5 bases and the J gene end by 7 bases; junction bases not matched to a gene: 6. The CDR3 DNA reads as TGTGCCAGCAGTATCCGGGACAGGTCTGGCTACACCTTC. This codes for CASSIRDRSGYTF.

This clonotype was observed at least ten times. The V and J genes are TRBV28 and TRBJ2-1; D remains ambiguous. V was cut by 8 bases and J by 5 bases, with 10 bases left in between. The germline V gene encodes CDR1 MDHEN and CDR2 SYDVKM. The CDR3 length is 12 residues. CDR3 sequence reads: CASDRANNEQFF. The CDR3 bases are TGTGCCAGCGATCGCGCAAACAATGAGCAGTTCTTC.

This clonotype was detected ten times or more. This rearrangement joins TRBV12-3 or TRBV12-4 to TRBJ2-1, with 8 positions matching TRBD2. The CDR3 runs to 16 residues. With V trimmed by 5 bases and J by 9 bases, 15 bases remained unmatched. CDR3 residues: CASSRGGTVGQGEQFF. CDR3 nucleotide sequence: TGTGCCAGCAGTCGGGGGGGGACGGTGGGGCAGGGTGAGCAGTTCTTC.

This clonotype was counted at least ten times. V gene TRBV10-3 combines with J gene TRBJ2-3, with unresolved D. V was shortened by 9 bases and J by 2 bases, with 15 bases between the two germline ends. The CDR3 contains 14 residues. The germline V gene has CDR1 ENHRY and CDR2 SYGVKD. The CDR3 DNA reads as TGTGCCATTGCCCGGGCACTCACCACAGATACGCAGTATTTT. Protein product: CAIARALTTDTQYF.

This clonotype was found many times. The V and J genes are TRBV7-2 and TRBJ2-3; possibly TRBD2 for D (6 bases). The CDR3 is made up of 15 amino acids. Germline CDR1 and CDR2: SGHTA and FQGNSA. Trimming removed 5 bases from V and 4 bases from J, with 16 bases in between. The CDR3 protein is CASSPGGPRSDTQYF. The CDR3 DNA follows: TGTGCCAGCAGCCCCGGAGGGCCACGTTCAGATACGCAGTATTTT.

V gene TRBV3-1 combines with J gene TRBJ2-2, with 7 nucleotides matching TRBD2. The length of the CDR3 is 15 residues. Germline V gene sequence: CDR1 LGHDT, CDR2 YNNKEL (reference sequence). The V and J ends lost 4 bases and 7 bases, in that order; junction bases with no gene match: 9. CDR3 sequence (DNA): TGTGCCAGCAGCCCCTGGGGGGGGGATCGCGGGGAGCTGTTTTTT. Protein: CASSPWGGDRGELFF.

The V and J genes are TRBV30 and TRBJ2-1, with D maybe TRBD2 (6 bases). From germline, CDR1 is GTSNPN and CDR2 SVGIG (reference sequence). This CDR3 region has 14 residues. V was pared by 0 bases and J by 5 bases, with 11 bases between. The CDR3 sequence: CAWSVAGPDNEQFF. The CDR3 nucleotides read TGTGCCTGGAGTGTGGCGGGACCCGACAATGAGCAGTTCTTC.

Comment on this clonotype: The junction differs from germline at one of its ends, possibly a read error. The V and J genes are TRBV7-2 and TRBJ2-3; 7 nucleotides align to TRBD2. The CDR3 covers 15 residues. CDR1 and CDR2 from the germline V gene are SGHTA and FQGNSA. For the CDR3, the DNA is TGTGCCAGCAGCTTAACCAGCGGGATCACAGATACGCAGTGTTTT. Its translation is CASSLTSGITDTQCF. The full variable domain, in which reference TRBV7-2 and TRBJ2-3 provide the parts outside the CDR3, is GAGVSQSPSNKVTEKGKDVELRCDPISGHTALYWYRQSLGQGLEFLIYFQGNSAPDKSGLPSDRFSAERTGGSVSTLTIQRTQQEDSAVYLCASSLTSGITDTQCFGPGTRLTVL.

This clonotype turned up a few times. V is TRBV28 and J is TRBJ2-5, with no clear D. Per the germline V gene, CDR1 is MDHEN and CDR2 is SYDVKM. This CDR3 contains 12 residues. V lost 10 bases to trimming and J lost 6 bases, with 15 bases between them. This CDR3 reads CATLHPAKTQYF. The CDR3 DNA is TGTGCCACCTTACACCCTGCGAAGACCCAGTACTTC.

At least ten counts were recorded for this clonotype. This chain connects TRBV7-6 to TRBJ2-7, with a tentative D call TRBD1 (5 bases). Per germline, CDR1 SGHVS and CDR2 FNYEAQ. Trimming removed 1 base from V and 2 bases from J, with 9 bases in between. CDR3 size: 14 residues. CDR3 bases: TGTGCCAGCAGCTTAGACAGGAATGCCTACGAGCAGTACTTC. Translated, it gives CASSLDRNAYEQYF.

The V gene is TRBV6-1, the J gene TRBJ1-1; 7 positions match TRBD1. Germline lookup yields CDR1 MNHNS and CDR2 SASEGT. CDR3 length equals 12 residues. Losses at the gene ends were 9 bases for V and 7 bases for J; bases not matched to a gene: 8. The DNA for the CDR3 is TGTGCCAGACGGGACAGTCGGGGTGAAGCTTTCTTT. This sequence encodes CARRDSRGEAFF.

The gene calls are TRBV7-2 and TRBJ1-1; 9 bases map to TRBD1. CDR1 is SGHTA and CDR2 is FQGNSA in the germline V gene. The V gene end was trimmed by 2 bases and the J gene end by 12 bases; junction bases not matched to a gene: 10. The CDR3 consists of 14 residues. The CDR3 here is CASSLTPGQGKTFF. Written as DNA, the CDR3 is TGTGCCAGCAGCTTAACTCCGGGACAGGGCAAAACTTTCTTT. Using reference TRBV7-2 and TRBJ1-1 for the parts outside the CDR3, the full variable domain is GAGVSQSPSNKVTEKGKDVELRCDPISGHTALYWYRQSLGQGLEFLIYFQGNSAPDKSGLPSDRFSAERTGGSVSTLTIQRTQQEDSAVYLCASSLTPGQGKTFFGQGTRLTVV.

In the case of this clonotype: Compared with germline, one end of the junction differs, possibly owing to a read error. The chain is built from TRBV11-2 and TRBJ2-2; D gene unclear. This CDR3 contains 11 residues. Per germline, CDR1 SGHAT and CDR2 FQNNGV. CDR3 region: CATSSSGELFF. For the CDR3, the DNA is TGTGCCACCAGCAGCTCCGGGGAGCTGTTTTTT.